The entry that follows covers one TCR beta chain sequence. As yet, its antigen is unknown. This entry belongs to a study of T-cell reconstitution after alpha-beta-depleted transplantation in children. Overall study findings and caveats: The study traced high day-60 TCRbeta diversity in some patients to surviving recipient T cells and thymic progenitors. About two months after transplant, alpha-beta T cells reportedly came from several hundred expanded graft clones. T cells produced anew were the main source of T-cell counts and diversity one year after transplant.

Unique molecular identifiers were incorporated when the TCRbeta library was constructed. TCRdb redid the calling of the PCR reads with MiXCR, one entry per CDR3 protein. The repertoire holds about 58,000 distinct CDR3 sequences, with 44% as singletons. This CDR3 comprises 15 residues. After removal of 2 bases from V and 4 bases from J, the junction contained 5 bases not matched to a gene. Germline lookup yields CDR1 SGHDT and CDR2 YYEEEE. V is TRBV5-6 and J is TRBJ2-1; 8 positions agree with TRBD1. The source was PBMCs, mostly from graft donor cells, collected 360 days after TCRalphabeta/CD19-depleted stem cell transplant. The TCR sequence derives from a male patient aged 10-17 years who had a stem cell transplant for acute lymphoblastic leukemia, so the T cells may come from the graft donor. The CDR3 loop is CASSFGDRGYNEQFF. The CDR3 DNA reads as TGTGCCAGCAGCTTTGGAGACAGGGGTTACAATGAGCAGTTCTTC.